The clone carrying this T cell receptor beta chain was observed a few times. Its antigen is unidentified. The data belong to a study of T-cell memory formation after mild COVID-19. Broader study findings: Contracting CD4+ clones lay largely in CM and EM, with CD8+ ones residing in EMRA. Pre-infection memory contained some responding clones, which suggested that cross-reactive memory had joined.

TCRdb redid the calling of the 5' RACE reads with MiXCR, one entry per CDR3 protein. The sample lists a few hundred thousand distinct CDR3 sequences; around 20% were seen once. Germline V gene sequence: CDR1 SGHRS, CDR2 YFSETQ. V lost 4 bases, J lost 8 bases, and 4 bases stayed unmatched. This CDR3 is built from 14 residues. This chain uses TRBV5-1 with TRBJ2-1, with 12 nucleotides matching TRBD2. Sequenced sample: PBMCs or a T cell subset sorted from them (not recorded which). This clonotype originated in an adult woman who had mild COVID-19 (a few samples of this study predate the infection). Cell type and time point are not known. The CDR3 DNA follows: TGCGCCAGCAGCCCCGGGACTAGCGGGCATGAGCAGTTCTTC. Protein: CASSPGTSGHEQFF.